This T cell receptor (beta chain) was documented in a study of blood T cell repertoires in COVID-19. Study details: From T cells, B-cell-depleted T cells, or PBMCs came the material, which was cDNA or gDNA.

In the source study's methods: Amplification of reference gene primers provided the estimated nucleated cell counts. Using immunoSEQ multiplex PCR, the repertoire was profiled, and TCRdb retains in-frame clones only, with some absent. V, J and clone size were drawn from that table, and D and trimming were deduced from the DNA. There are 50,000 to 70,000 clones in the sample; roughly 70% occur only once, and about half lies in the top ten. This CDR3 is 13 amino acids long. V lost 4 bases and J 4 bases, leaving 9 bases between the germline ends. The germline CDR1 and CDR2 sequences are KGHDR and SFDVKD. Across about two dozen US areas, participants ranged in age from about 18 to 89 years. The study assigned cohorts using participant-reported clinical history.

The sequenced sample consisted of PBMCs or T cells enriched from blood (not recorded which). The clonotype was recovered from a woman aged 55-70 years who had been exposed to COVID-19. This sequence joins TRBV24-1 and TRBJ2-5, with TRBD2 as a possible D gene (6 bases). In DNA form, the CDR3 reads TGTGCCACCAGTGACGGAGCGGGAGAGACCCAGTACTTC. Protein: CATSDGAGETQYF.